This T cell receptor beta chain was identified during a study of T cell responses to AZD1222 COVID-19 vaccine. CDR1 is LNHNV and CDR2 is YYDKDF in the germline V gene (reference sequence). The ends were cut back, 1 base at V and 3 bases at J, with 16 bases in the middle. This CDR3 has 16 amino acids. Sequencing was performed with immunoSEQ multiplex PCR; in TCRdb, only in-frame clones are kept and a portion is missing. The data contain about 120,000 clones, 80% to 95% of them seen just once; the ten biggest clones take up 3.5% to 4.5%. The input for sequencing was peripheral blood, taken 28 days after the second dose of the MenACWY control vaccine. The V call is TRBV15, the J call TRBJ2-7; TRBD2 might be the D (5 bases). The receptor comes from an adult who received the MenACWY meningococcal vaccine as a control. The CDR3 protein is CATSRGPERAGYEQYV. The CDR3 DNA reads TGTGCCACCAGCAGAGGCCCCGAGAGGGCGGGCTACGAGCAGTACGTC.